One and the same sample provided the 5 T cell receptor beta chains below, sequenced in a study of blood T cell repertoires in COVID-19. Sequenced by immunoSEQ multiplex PCR; TCRdb stores in-frame clones only, minus some. Of about 250,000 clones in the sample, roughly 89% were seen once. What was sequenced was peripheral blood. The receptors were gathered from a woman aged 40 to 50 who had recovered from COVID-19.

The genes are TRBV9 and TRBJ1-3; tentative D call: TRBD1 (5 bases). V lost 0 bases to trimming and J lost 6 bases, with 13 bases between them. The CDR3 length is 15 residues. From germline, CDR1 is SGDLS and CDR2 YYNGEE. CDR3 sequence: CASSVDGARSNTIYF. The CDR3 nucleotides are TGTGCCAGCAGCGTAGATGGGGCCCGCTCAAACACCATATATTTT.

The genes are TRBV30 and TRBJ1-1; possible D gene TRBD1, 5 bases. In germline, CDR1 is GTSNPN, CDR2 SVGIG (reference sequence). The CDR3 totals 12 residues. Trimming removed 5 bases at V and 0 bases at J, with 7 bases between. CDR3 bases: TGTGCCTGGGGACACATGAACACTGAAGCTTTCTTT. Its translation: CAWGHMNTEAFF. The variable domain in full, completed from reference TRBV30 and TRBJ1-1, reads SQTIHQWPATLVQPVGSPLSLECTVEGTSNPNLYWYRQAAGRGLQLLFYSVGIGQISSEVPQNLSASRPQDRQFILSSKKLLLSDSGFYLCAWGHMNTEAFFGQGTRLTVV.

This clone was picked up a small number of times. The CDR3 coding sequence is TGCGCCAGCATCCTAGCGGGACTCAATGAGCAGTTCTTC. Protein product: CASILAGLNEQFF. The chain combines TRBV10-2 with TRBJ2-1; TRBD2 agrees at 9 bases. The CDR3 sequence is 13 residues long. Germline-derived CDR1 and CDR2 are WSHSY and SAAADI. V lost 7 bases to trimming and J lost 6 bases; unmatched junction nucleotides: 4.

V gene TRBV10-3 combines with J gene TRBJ2-7; D is undetermined. Per the germline V gene, CDR1 is ENHRY and CDR2 is SYGVKD. The CDR3 is made up of 16 amino acids. The V gene lost 6 bases and the J gene lost 2 bases, with 20 bases spanning the gap. The DNA of the CDR3 is TGTGCCATCAGCCTTCCAGTCCGCTTTACGACCTACGAGCAGTACGTC. Its protein product is CAISLPVRFTTYEQYV.

J is TRBJ2-3 and V is TRBV29-1; 7 nucleotides agree with TRBD2. The length of the CDR3 is 13 residues. Germline trimming cut 3 bases from V and 2 bases from J; bases unmatched to any gene: 2. In germline, CDR1 is SQVTM, CDR2 ANQGSEA. CDR3: CSVEGLPTDTQYF. The CDR3 DNA follows: TGCAGCGTTGAGGGACTACCCACAGATACGCAGTATTTT.